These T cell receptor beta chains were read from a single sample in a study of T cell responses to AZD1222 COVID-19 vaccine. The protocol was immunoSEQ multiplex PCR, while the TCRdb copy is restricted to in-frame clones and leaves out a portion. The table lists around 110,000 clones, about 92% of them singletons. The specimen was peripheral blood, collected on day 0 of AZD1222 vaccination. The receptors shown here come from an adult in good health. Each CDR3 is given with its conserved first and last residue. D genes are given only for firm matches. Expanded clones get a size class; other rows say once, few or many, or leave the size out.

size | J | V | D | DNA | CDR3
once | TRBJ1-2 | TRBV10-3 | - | TGTGCCACTGCCAGGGAGTCCCTTGGCTACACCTTC | CATARESLGYTF
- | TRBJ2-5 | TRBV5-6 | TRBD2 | TGTGCCACCGGGACTAGAAGAGAGACCCAGTACTTC | CATGTRRETQYF
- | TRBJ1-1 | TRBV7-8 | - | TGTGCCAGCAGCCTCGGATTCCAACTTGAAGCTTTCTTT | CASSLGFQLEAFF
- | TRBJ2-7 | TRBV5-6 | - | TGTGCCAGCAGCTTCTGGAACCGGGCGCCACTCGAGCAGTACTTC | CASSFWNRAPLEQYF
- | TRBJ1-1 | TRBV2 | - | TGTGCCAGTCCAACAGGGTTGAACACTGAAGCTTTCTTT | CASPTGLNTEAFF
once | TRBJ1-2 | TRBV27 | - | TGTGCCAGCAGTTTAAACACAGGGCGCTATGGCTACACCTTC | CASSLNTGRYGYTF
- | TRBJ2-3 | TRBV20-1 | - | TGCAGTGCTAGTTTGGCCGGCACAGATACGCAGTATTTT | CSASLAGTDTQYF
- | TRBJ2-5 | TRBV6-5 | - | TGTGCCAGCAGTCGACTCACGACACAGACCCAGTACTTC | CASSRLTTQTQYF
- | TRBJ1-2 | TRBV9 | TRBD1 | TGTGCCAGCAGCGGCGGGACAGAACTTAGGGGCTACACCTTC | CASSGGTELRGYTF
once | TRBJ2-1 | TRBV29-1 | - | TGCAGTATCGTGCAACTCAATGAGCAGTTCTTC | CSIVQLNEQFF
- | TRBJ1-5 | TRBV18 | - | TGTGCCAGCTCACGAGAAGGGGGTCAGCCCCAGCATTTT | CASSREGGQPQHF
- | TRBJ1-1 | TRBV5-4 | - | TGTGCCAGCAGCTTGGTCTCCAGACCGAACACTGAAGCTTTCTTT | CASSLVSRPNTEAFF
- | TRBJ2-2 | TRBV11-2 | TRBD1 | TGTGCCAGCAGCCCCTTCCCCGGGACAGGGCCCGGGGAGCTGTTTTTT | CASSPFPGTGPGELFF
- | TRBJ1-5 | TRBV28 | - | TGTGCCAGCAGTTTCCCAGGGAGCAATCAGCCCCAGCATTTT | CASSFPGSNQPQHF
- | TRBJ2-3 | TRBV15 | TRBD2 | TGTGCCACCAGCAGGGCGGGACTAGCGGGTTACACAGATACGCAGTATTTT | CATSRAGLAGYTDTQYF
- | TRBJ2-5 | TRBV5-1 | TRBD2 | TGCGCCAGCAGCTTGGGCGCGGGAGGGGATATCCAAGAGACCCAGTACTTC | CASSLGAGGDIQETQYF
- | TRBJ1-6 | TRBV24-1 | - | TGTGCCACCAGTGATTCGGGACACAGAAGCTCCTATAATTCACCCCTCCACTTT | CATSDSGHRSSYNSPLHF
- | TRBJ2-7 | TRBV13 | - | TGTGCCAGCAGCTGGGGTTTGGAGGGTGACGAGCAGTACTTC | CASSWGLEGDEQYF
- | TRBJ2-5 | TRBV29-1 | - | TGCAGCGTTTGGAGGAGACAAGAGACCCAGTACTTC | CSVWRRQETQYF
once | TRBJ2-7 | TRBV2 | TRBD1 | TGTGCCAGCACCCCCGACAGGGAAAGCTCCTACGAGCAGTACTTC | CASTPDRESSYEQYF
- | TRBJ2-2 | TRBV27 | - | TGTGCCAGCAGTCAGCCCTCCAACACCGGGGAGCTGTTTTTT | CASSQPSNTGELFF
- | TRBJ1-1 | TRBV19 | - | TGTGCCAGTAGTATCACCCCAGGGCATAACACTGAAGCTTTCTTT | CASSITPGHNTEAFF
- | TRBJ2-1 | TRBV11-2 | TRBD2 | TGTGCCACTTCGATTAGCGGGAACTACAATGAGCAGTTCTTC | CATSISGNYNEQFF
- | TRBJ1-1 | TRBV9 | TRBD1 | TGTGCCAGCAGCGCAACCAGGGGGCTAACTGAAGCTTTCTTT | CASSATRGLTEAFF
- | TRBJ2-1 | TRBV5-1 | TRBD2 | TGCGCCAGCAGCTTCACCGGGACTAGCGGGACCGATGAGCAGTTCTTC | CASSFTGTSGTDEQFF
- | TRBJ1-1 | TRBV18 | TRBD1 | TGTGCCAGCTCACCCGATCTAGGGGGCAGGGACACTGAAGCTTTCTTT | CASSPDLGGRDTEAFF
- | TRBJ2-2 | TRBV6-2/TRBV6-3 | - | TGTGCCAGCAGCATTCCGGGGAACACCGGGGAGCTGTTTTTT | CASSIPGNTGELFF
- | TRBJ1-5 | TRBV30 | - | TGTGCCTCCAACGACAGAGCCGATCAGCCCCAGCATTTT | CASNDRADQPQHF
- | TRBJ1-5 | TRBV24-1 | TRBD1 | TGTGCCACCAGTGATCGGCCGGGACAGGGTTTGATCAATCAGCCCCAGCATTTT | CATSDRPGQGLINQPQHF
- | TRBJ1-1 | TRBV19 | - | TGTGCCAGTAGTATAACAGGGTTGACTGAAGCTTTCTTT | CASSITGLTEAFF
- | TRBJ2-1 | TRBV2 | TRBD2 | TGTGCCAGCACCCCCGGTGGGGCTAGCGGGATCGGTGAGCAGTTCTTC | CASTPGGASGIGEQFF
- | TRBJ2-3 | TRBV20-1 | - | TGCAGTGCTAGTTACGATACGCAGTATTTT | CSASYDTQYF
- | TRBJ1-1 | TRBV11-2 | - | TGTGCCAGCAGCTGGATGGGGACGGCTAACACTGAAGCTTTCTTT | CASSWMGTANTEAFF
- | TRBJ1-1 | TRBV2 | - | TGTGCCTCCCAGGGTTTGGGGACACCGATGAACACTGAAGCTTTCTTT | CASQGLGTPMNTEAFF
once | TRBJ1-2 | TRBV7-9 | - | TGTGCCAGCAGCGAAAGGGTAGGCGGTGGCTACACCTTC | CASSERVGGGYTF
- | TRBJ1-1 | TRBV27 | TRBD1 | TGTGCCAGCAGTTTATCCGGGACAGGGGGCGTTGTTTGGACTGAAGCTTTCTTT | CASSLSGTGGVVWTEAFF
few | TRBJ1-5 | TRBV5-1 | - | TGCGCCAGCAGCTTGGGAGGGCATCAGCCCCAGCATTTT | CASSLGGHQPQHF
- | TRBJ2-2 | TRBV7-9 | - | TGTGCCAGCAGCTTAATAGAGTTGGGCCCCACCGGGGAGCTGTTTTTT | CASSLIELGPTGELFF
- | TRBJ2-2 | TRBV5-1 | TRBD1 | TGCGCCAGCAGCCCTCGACCCAGACAGGGGGCGATCGGGGAGCTGTTTTTT | CASSPRPRQGAIGELFF
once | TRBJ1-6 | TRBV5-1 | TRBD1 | TGCGCCAGCAGCTTATTACCGCAGGGGGAATCCTATAATTCACCCCTCCACTTT | CASSLLPQGESYNSPLHF
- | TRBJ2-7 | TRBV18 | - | TGTGCCAGCTCACCAGGAGAGGGGACCTACTCCTACGAGCAGTACTTC | CASSPGEGTYSYEQYF
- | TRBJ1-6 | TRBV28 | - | TGTGCCAGCAGTGAGGACCCTACCAACTCCTATAATTCACCCCTCCACTTT | CASSEDPTNSYNSPLHF
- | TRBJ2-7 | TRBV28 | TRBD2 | TGTGCCAGCACCAAATCGGGACTAGCGTTAGCCGAGCAGTACTTC | CASTKSGLALAEQYF
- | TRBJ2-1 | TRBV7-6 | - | TGTGCCAGCAGCATTAGCAGTGGGGCCTACAATGAGCAGTTCTTC | CASSISSGAYNEQFF
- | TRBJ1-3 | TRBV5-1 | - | TGCGCCAGCAGCCCGGACCCTAACTCTGGAAACACCATATATTTT | CASSPDPNSGNTIYF
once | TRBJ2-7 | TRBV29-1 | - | TGCAGCGTTGCTCCTAGTTCCTACGAGCAGTACTTC | CSVAPSSYEQYF
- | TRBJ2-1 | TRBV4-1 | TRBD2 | TGCGCCAGCAGCCAAGTGGGCGGGAGTAGGAATGAGCAGTTCTTC | CASSQVGGSRNEQFF
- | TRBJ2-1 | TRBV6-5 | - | TGTGCCAGCAGGCCGGGGACCTTAACACCGGATGAGCAGTTCTTC | CASRPGTLTPDEQFF
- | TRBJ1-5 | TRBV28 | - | TGTGCCAGCCGGGCAGCCCCCGGGCCCCAGCATTTT | CASRAAPGPQHF
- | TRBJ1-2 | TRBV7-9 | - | TGTGCCAGCAGCTTCCCCAGACAGGTCTATGGCTACACCTTC | CASSFPRQVYGYTF
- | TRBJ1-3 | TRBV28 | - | TGTGCCACCCAACCCGGGACTCTCACCCCCTCTGGAAACACCATATATTTT | CATQPGTLTPSGNTIYF
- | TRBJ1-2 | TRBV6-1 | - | TGTGCCAGCAGTGAAGCGGGCCAGGGTGGTGCCGGCTACACCTTC | CASSEAGQGGAGYTF
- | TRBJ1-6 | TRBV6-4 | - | TGTGCCAGCAGTGACTCCCCGAATTCACCCCTCCACTTT | CASSDSPNSPLHF
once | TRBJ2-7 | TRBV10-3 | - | TGTGCCATCAGTGAGTCGACTAGCTACGAGCAGTACTTC | CAISESTSYEQYF
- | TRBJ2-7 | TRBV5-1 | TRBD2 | TGCGCCAGCAGGCCCGGCCCTAGCGGGAGGGCGCCCTACGAGCAGTACTTC | CASRPGPSGRAPYEQYF